The 16 T cell receptor beta chains in this list originate from one sample, sequenced in a study of spatial heterogeneity in lung cancer. Time point given: blood at routine non-recurrence follow-up after resection. Whole RNA came from tumor, nontumor lung or frozen PBMC and was sequenced without being sorted. TCRdb reprocessed the 5' RACE reads via MiXCR and lists one record per CDR3 protein. The table lists 50,000 to 60,000 distinct CDR3 sequences, less than 9% of them singletons. This specimen was PBMCs, taken at follow-up. The receptors come from a female donor with early-stage non-small cell lung cancer.

This chain uses TRBV7-9 with TRBJ2-7; the D is unclear. Germline loops: CDR1 SEHNR, CDR2 FQNEAQ (reference sequence). This CDR3 comprises 11 residues. V lost 3 bases and J lost 5, with 5 bases in between. The CDR3: CASSLLNEQYF. The CDR3 bases are TGTGCCAGCAGCTTGCTAAACGAGCAGTACTTC.

The table lists this clonotype with a few counts. In DNA form, the CDR3 reads TGTGCCAGCAGAATATCGGGACAGCTTACAGATGGCTACACCTTC. This translates into CASRISGQLTDGYTF. The chain couples TRBV28 to TRBJ1-2; TRBD1 matches at 7 bases. The CDR3 length is 15 residues. Germline CDR1 and CDR2: MDHEN and SYDVKM. The V and J ends lost 6 bases and 6 bases, in that order; junction bases with no gene match: 13.

J is TRBJ2-5 and V is TRBV24-1, with 12 bases fitting TRBD2. V lost 4 bases to trimming and J lost 2 bases; unmatched junction nucleotides: 4. CDR1 KGHDR and CDR2 SFDVKD come from the germline V gene. This CDR3 is 16 amino acids long. The CDR3 coding sequence is TGTGCCACCAGTGACTGGACTAGCGGGGAACAAGAGACCCAGTACTTC. Translating gives CATSDWTSGEQETQYF.

This clonotype was detected many times. This chain connects TRBV5-1 to TRBJ1-2, with 9 bases identical to TRBD1. The CDR3 is 16 residues long. V shed 4 bases, J shed 8 bases, and the junction held 15 bases outside the gene matches. Germline CDR1 reads SGHRS; CDR2 reads YFSETQ. Written as DNA, the CDR3 is TGCGCCAGCAGCACCCTACCGGGACAGGGACAGAGCGGCTACACCTTC. It codes for CASSTLPGQGQSGYTF.

This clonotype was observed a few times. The chain joins TRBV7-2 to TRBJ2-3, with 8 bases matching TRBD2. The CDR3 contains 15 residues. The germline V gene has CDR1 SGHTA and CDR2 FQGNSA. The ends lost 3 bases at V and 1 base at J; junction bases unmatched: 3. CDR3 coding DNA: TGTGCCAGCAGCTTCCGGCGGGGGGGCACAGATACGCAGTATTTT. Translated, it gives CASSFRRGGTDTQYF.

This clonotype was seen many times. This chain links TRBV15 with TRBJ1-4; TRBD1 matches 10 bases. V dropped 3 bases and J dropped 0; count of bases not matched to a gene: 7. This CDR3 has 18 residues. CDR1 and CDR2 (germline): LNHNV, YYDKDF (reference sequence). The CDR3 spells CATSRRQGALATNEKLFF. The CDR3 coding sequence is TGTGCCACCAGCAGGAGACAGGGGGCACTTGCAACTAATGAAAAACTGTTTTTT. The whole variable domain, remainder taken from reference TRBV15 and TRBJ1-4, is DAMVIQNPRYQVTQFGKPVTLSCSQTLNHNVMYWYQQKSSQAPKLLFHYYDKDFNNEADTPDNFQSRRPNTSFCFLDIRSPGLGDTAMYLCATSRRQGALATNEKLFFGSGTQLSVL.

The genes are TRBV7-2 and TRBJ1-2; no clear D. Trimming removed 3 bases from V and 5 bases from J, with 13 bases in between. The length of the CDR3 is 14 residues. Germline CDR1 is SGHTA and CDR2 is FQGNSA. This CDR3 is CASSFNPGNYGYTF. In nucleotides, the CDR3 is TGTGCCAGCAGCTTTAATCCGGGTAATTATGGCTACACCTTC. Drawing the rest from reference TRBV7-2 and TRBJ1-2, the complete variable domain is GAGVSQSPSNKVTEKGKDVELRCDPISGHTALYWYRQSLGQGLEFLIYFQGNSAPDKSGLPSDRFSAERTGGSVSTLTIQRTQQEDSAVYLCASSFNPGNYGYTFGSGTRLTVV.

Ten or more counts support this clonotype. The chain combines TRBV5-1 with TRBJ2-2; TRBD2 might be the D (5 bases). Germline loops: CDR1 SGHRS, CDR2 YFSETQ. V was clipped by 5 bases and J by 5 bases, with 16 bases between them. CDR3 length: 15 amino acids. CDR3 region: CASSPLLGSTGELFF. The CDR3 region has the DNA TGCGCCAGCAGTCCCCTCTTAGGGAGTACCGGGGAGCTGTTTTTT.

This clonotype was counted at least ten times. A read error may account for a junction end that differs from germline. This chain connects TRBV7-7 to TRBJ2-5, with D uncertain. The CDR3 is made up of 15 amino acids. Per germline, CDR1 SSHAT and CDR2 FNYEAQ (reference sequence). The CDR3 DNA reads as TGTGCTAGCAGCCGGAGCGAGATGGCCGGGGAGACCCAGTACTTC. Translating it yields CASSRSEMAGETQYF.

This clonotype was counted at least ten times. This chain uses TRBV6-2 or TRBV6-3 with TRBJ2-5; 7 nucleotides align to TRBD1. Trimming at V came to 5 bases and at J to 2 bases, leaving 5 bases not matched to a gene. CDR1 MNHEY and CDR2 SVGEGT come from the germline V gene. This CDR3 region has 14 residues. The CDR3 loop is CASSRDSPQETQYF. CDR3 DNA: TGTGCCAGCAGTCGGGACAGCCCGCAAGAGACCCAGTACTTC.

This chain links TRBV28 with TRBJ1-1; 9 bases line up with TRBD1. The germline V gene encodes CDR1 MDHEN and CDR2 SYDVKM. V lost 6 bases, J lost 8 bases, and 7 bases stayed unmatched. The CDR3 runs 13 residues. CDR3: CASSPRGQGEAFF. Here the CDR3 DNA reads TGTGCCAGCAGCCCCCGGGGACAGGGCGAAGCTTTCTTT.

The sample holds many counts of this clonotype. The V and J genes are TRBV3-1 and TRBJ2-7, with 9 bases identical to TRBD2. Germline V gene data show CDR1 as LGHDT and CDR2 as YNNKEL (reference sequence). With 1 base clipped from V and 4 bases from J, the junction kept 5 bases outside the gene matches. The CDR3 loop spans 15 amino acids. The CDR3 is CASSQVSGGSYEQYF. CDR3 nucleotides: TGTGCCAGCAGCCAAGTTAGCGGGGGAAGTTACGAGCAGTACTTC.

This clonotype was recorded a few times. The junction does not match germline at one end; this may be a read error. V gene TRBV4-1 combines with J gene TRBJ2-5; 8 bases are shared with TRBD2. There are 16 residues in the CDR3. Germline V lookup: CDR1 MGHRA, CDR2 YSYEKL. The CDR3 sequence: CASNQAPAGDQETQYF. CDR3 bases: TGCGCCAGCAACCAAGCCCCAGCGGGGGACCAAGAGACCCAGTACTTC.

The CDR3 loop reads CATSSSWRSGNTIYF. CDR3 in DNA: TGTGCCACCAGCAGCTCTTGGCGGTCTGGAAACACCATATATTTT. The J gene is TRBJ1-3, the V gene TRBV15; no firm D call. The CDR3 spans 15 residues. Germline CDR1 is LNHNV and CDR2 is YYDKDF (reference sequence). Trimming left V 3 bases short and J 1 base short, with 10 bases between.

This clonotype was observed many times. The rearrangement joins TRBV19 to TRBJ2-1; 12 bases match TRBD2. Germline V gene data show CDR1 as LNHDA and CDR2 as SQIVND (reference sequence). V shed 4 bases and J 6 bases; nucleotides not matched to a gene: 4. The CDR3 spans 15 residues. CDR3 sequence (DNA): TGTGCCAGTAGTACGACTAGCGGGGGCATCAATGAGCAGTTCTTC. The encoded protein is CASSTTSGGINEQFF.

This clonotype appeared a few times. V and J are TRBV6-5 and TRBJ1-1; 11 bases agree with TRBD1. CDR1 MNHEY and CDR2 SVGAGI come from the germline V gene. CDR3 length equals 14 residues. V shed 10 bases, J shed 4 bases, and the junction held 8 bases outside the gene matches. CDR3 loop: CAIRDRGSSTEAFF. CDR3 nucleotide sequence: TGTGCCATCCGGGACAGGGGGTCGAGCACTGAAGCTTTCTTT.